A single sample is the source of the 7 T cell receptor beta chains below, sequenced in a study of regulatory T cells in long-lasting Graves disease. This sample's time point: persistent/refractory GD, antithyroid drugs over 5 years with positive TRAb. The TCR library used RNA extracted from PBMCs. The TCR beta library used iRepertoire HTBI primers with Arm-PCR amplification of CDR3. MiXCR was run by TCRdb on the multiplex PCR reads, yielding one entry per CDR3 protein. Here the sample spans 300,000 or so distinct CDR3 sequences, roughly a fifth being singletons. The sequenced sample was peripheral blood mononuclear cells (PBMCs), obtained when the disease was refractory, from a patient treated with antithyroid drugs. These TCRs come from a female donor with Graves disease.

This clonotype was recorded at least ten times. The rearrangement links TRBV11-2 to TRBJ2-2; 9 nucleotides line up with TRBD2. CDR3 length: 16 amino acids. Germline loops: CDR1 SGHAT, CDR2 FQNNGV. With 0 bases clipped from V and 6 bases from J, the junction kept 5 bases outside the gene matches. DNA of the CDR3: TGTGCCAGCAGCTTAGAAGGTGGCGGGGGGGCCGGGGAGCTGTTTTTT. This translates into CASSLEGGGGAGELFF. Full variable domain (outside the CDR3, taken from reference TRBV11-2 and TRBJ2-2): EAGVAQSPRYKIIEKRQSVAFWCNPISGHATLYWYQQILGQGPKLLIQFQNNGVVDDSQLPKDRFSAERLKGVDSTLKIQPAKLEDSAVYLCASSLEGGGGAGELFFGEGSRLTVL.

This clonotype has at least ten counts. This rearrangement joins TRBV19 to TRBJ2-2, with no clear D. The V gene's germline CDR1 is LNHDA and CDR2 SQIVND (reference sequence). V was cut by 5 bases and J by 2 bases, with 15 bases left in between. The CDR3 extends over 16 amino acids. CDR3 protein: CASSFLELTNTGELFF. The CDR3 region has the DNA TGTGCCAGTAGTTTTCTCGAACTTACCAACACCGGGGAGCTGTTTTTT. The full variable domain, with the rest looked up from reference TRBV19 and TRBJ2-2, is DGGITQSPKYLFRKEGQNVTLSCEQNLNHDAMYWYRQDPGQGLRLIYYSQIVNDFQKGDIAEGYSVSREKKESFPLTVTSAQKNPTAFYLCASSFLELTNTGELFFGEGSRLTVL.

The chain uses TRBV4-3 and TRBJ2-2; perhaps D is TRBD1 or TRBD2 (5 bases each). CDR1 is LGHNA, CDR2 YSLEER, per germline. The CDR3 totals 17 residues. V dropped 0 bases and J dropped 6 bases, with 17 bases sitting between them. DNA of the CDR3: TGCGCCAGCAGCCAAGATAGGGGACCCCCACGTCCCGGGGAGCTGTTTTTT. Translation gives CASSQDRGPPRPGELFF.

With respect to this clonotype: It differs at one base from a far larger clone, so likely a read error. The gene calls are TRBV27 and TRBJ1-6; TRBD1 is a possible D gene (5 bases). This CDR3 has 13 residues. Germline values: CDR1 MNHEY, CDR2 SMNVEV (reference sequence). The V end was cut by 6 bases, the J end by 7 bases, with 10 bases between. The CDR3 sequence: CASRGWGNSPLHF. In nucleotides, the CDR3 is TGTGCCAGCAGGGGGTGGGGGAATTCACCCCTCCACTTT.

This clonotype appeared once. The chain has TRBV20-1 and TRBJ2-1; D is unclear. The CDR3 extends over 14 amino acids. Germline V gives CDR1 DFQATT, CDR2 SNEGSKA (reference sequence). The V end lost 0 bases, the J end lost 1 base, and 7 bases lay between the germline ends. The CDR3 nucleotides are TGCAGTGCTAGAGAACGGCCGTCCTACAATGAGCAGTTCTTC. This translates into CSARERPSYNEQFF.

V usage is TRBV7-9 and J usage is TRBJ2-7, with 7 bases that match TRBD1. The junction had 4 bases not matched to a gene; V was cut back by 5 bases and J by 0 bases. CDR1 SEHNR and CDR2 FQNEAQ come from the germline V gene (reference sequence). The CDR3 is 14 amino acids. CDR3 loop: CASSDGTASYEQYF. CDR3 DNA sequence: TGTGCCAGCAGCGACGGGACAGCCTCCTACGAGCAGTACTTC.

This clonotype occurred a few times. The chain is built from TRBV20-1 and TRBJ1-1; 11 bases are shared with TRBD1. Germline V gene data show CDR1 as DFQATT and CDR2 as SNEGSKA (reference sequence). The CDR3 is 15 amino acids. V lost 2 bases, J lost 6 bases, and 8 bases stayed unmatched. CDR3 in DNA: TGCAGTGCTAGAACCGGGACAGGGGGATACTCTGAAGCTTTCTTT. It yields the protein CSARTGTGGYSEAFF.